This T cell receptor beta chain appears in the sequencing data of a study of T cell responses to AZD1222 COVID-19 vaccine. Overall study results and limits: Sampling captured repertoires only after the peak T cell response. CD4 TCRs linked to vaccination spanned spike, dominating at 160-218 and 743-854. A rise in Spike-specific TCR breadth and depth followed two AZD1222 doses. Nearly half of spike-specific TCRs reportedly target unmutated variant regions.

A note on this clone: Its antigen is still unknown.

Germline CDR1 is LNHDA and CDR2 is SQIVND (reference sequence). The CDR3 has 19 residues. Trimming removed 2 bases from V and 1 base from J, with 21 bases in between. Data came from immunoSEQ multiplex PCR; TCRdb stores just in-frame clones and leaves some out. The sample consists of roughly 80,000 clones, 88% of them appearing once. This specimen consisted of peripheral blood, obtained on day 0 of MenACWY control vaccination. The source is an adult in good health. The gene calls are TRBV19 and TRBJ2-1, with TRBD2 as a possible D gene (5 bases). CDR3 in amino acids: CASSITSWATGRSYNEQFF. The CDR3 coding sequence is TGTGCCAGTAGTATAACCAGTTGGGCAACGGGAAGGTCCTACAATGAGCAGTTCTTC.